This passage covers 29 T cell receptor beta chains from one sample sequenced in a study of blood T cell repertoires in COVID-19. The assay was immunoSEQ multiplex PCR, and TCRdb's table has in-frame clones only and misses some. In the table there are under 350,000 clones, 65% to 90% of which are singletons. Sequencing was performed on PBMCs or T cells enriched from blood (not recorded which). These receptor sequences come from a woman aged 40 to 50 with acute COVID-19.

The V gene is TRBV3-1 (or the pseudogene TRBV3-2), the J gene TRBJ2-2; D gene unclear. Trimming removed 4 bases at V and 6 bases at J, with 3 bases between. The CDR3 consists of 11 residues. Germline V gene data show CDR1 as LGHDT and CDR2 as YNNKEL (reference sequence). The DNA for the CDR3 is TGTGCCAGCAGCCGAGCCGGGGAGCTGTTTTTT. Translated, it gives CASSRAGELFF.

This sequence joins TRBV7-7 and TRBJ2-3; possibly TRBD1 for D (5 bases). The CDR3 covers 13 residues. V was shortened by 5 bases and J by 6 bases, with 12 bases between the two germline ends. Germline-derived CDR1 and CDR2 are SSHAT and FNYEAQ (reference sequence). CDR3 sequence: CASSARQMDTQYF. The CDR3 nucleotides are TGTGCCAGCAGCGCCAGACAGATGGATACGCAGTATTTT.

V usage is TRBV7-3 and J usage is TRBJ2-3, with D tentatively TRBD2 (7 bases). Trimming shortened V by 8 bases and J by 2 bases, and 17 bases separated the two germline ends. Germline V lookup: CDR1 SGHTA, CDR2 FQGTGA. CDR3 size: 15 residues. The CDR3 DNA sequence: TGTGCCAGCTCAAAGGGGGGGTCTGACACAGATACGCAGTATTTT. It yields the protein CASSKGGSDTDTQYF.

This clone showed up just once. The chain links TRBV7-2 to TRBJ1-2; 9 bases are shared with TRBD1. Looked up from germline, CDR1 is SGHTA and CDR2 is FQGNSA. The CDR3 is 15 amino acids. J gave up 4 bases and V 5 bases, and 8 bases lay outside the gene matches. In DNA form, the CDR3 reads TGTGCCAGCAGCCTGGGGACAGGGCTTCTCTATGGCTACACCTTC. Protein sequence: CASSLGTGLLYGYTF.

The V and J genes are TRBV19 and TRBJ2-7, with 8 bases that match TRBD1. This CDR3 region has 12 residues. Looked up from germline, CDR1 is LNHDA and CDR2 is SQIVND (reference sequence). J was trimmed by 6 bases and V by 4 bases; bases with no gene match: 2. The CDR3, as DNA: TGTGCCAGTAGTAAGGACAGGGTCGAGCAGTACTTC. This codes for CASSKDRVEQYF.

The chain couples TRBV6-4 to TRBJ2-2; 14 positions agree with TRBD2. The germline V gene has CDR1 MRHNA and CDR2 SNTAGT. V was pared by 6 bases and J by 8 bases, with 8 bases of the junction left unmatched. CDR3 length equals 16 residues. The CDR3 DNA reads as TGTGCCAGCAGAAGCGGGACTAGCGGGAGTTCAGGGGAGCTGTTTTTT. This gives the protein CASRSGTSGSSGELFF.

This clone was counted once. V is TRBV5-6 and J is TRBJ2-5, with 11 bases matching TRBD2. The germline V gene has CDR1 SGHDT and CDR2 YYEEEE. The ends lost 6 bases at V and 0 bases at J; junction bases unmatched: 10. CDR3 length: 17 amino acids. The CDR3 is CASTRSTSGKYQETQYF. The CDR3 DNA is TGTGCCAGCACCCGTTCGACTAGCGGGAAGTACCAAGAGACCCAGTACTTC. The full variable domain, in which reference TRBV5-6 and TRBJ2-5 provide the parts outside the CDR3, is DAGVTQSPTHLIKTRGQQVTLRCSPKSGHDTVSWYQQALGQGPQFIFQYYEEEERQRGNFPDRFSGHQFPNYSSELNVNALLLGDSALYLCASTRSTSGKYQETQYFGPGTRLLVL.

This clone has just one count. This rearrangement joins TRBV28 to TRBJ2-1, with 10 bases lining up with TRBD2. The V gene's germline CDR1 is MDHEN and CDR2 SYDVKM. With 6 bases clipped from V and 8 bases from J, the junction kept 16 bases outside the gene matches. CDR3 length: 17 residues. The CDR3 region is CASRSGRFPSGSDEQFF. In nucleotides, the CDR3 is TGTGCCAGCAGGTCCGGGAGGTTTCCTAGCGGGAGTGATGAGCAGTTCTTC.

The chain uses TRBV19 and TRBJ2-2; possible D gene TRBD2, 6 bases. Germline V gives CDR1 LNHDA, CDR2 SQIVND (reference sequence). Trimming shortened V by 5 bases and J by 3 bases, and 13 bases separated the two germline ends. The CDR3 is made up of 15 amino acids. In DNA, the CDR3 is TGTGCCAGTAGTCCCTCGACTAGGTACACCGGGGAGCTGTTTTTT. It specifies CASSPSTRYTGELFF.

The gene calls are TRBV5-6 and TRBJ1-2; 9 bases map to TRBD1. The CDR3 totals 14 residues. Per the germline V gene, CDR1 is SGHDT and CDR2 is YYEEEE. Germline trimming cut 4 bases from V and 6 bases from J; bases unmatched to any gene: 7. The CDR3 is CASSPGQGRDGYTF. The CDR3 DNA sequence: TGTGCCAGCAGCCCGGGACAGGGCAGAGATGGCTACACCTTC.

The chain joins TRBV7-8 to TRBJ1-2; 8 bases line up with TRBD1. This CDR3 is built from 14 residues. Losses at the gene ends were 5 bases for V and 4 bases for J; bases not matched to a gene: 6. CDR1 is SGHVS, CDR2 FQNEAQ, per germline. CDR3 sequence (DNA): TGTGCCAGCAGCCTAAGGACAGGGACCTATGGCTACACCTTC. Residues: CASSLRTGTYGYTF.

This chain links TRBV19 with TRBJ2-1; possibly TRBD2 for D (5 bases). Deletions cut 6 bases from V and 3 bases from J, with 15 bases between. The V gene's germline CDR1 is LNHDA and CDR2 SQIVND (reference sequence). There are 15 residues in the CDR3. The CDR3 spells CASSGGSRVYNEQFF. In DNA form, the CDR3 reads TGTGCCAGTAGCGGCGGGTCTAGGGTCTACAATGAGCAGTTCTTC.

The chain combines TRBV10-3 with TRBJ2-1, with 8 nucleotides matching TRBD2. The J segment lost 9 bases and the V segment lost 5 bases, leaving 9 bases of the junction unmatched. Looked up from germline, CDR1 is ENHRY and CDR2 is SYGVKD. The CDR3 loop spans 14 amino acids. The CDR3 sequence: CAISPGLGGREQFF. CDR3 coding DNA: TGTGCCATCAGTCCGGGACTAGGGGGACGTGAGCAGTTCTTC.

Here the CDR3 DNA reads TGTGCCAGTGATCCGGGGATTAATTCACCCCTCCACTTT. This codes for CASDPGINSPLHF. V usage is TRBV2 and J usage is TRBJ1-6; D call uncertain. Per germline, CDR1 SNHLY and CDR2 FYNNEI. V lost 9 bases and J 6 bases, leaving 12 bases between the germline ends. CDR3 length equals 13 residues.

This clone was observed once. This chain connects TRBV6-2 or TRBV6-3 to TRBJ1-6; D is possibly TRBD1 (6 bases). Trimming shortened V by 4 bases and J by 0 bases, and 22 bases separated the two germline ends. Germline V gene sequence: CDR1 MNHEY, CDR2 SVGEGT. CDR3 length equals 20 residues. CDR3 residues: CASSSINRDKPYSYNSPLHF. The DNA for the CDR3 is TGTGCCAGCAGTTCTATTAACCGGGACAAGCCTTACTCCTATAATTCACCCCTCCACTTT.

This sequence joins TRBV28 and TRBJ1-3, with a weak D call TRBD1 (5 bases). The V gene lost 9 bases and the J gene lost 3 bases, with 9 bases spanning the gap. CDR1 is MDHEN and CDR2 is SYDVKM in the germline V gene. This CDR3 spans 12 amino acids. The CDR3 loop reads CARPRDGNTIYF. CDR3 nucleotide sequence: TGTGCCAGGCCCAGGGATGGAAACACCATATATTTT.

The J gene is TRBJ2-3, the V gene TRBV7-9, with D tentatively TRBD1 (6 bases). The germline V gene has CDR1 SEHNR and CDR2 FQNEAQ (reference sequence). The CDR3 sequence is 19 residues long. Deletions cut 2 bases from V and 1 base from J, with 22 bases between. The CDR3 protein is CASSLSPGTPGAGTDTQYF. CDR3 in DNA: TGTGCCAGCAGCTTATCACCCGGGACCCCAGGGGCTGGCACAGATACGCAGTATTTT.

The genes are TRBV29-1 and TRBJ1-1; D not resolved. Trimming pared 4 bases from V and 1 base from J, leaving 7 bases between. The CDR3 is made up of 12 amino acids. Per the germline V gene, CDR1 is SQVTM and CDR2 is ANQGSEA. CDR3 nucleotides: TGCAGCGTTGGACACCCGAACACTGAAGCTTTCTTT. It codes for CSVGHPNTEAFF.

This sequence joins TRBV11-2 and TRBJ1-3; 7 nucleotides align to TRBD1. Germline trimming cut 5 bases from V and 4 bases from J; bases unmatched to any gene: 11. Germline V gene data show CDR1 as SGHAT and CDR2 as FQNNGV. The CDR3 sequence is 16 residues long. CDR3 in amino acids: CASSRRQGEAGNTIYF. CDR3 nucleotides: TGTGCCAGCAGCCGGAGACAGGGCGAGGCGGGAAACACCATATATTTT.

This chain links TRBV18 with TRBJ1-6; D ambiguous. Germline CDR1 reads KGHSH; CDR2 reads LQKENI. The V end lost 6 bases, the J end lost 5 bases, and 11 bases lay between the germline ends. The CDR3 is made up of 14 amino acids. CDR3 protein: CASSANTNNSPLHF. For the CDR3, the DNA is TGTGCCAGCTCCGCTAACACTAATAATTCACCCCTCCACTTT.

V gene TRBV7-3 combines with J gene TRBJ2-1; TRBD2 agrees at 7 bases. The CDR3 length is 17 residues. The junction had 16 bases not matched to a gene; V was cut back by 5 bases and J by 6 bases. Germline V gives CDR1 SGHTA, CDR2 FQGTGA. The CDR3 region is CASSPLPTRERGNEQFF. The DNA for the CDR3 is TGTGCCAGCAGCCCCCTCCCTACTCGGGAGCGGGGCAATGAGCAGTTCTTC.

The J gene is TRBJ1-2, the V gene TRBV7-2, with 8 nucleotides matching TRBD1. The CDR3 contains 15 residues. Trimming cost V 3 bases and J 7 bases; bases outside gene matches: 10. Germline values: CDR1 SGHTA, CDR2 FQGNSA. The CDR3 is CASSFGSGGVGGYTF. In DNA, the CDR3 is TGTGCCAGCAGCTTCGGTTCAGGGGGCGTAGGTGGCTACACCTTC.

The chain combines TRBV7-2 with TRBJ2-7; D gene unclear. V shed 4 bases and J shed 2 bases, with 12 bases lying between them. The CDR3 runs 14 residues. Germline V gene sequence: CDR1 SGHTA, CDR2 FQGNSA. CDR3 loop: CASSSDSWTYEQYF. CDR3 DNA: TGTGCCAGCAGCTCCGACTCTTGGACCTACGAGCAGTACTTC.

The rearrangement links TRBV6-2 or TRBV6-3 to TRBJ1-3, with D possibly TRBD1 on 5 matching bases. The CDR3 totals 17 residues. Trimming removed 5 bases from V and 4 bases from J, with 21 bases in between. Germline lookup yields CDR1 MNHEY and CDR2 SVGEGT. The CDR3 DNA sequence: TGTGCCAGCAGTGGAAGCCTCAGGGAGGCGAGCGGAAACACCATATATTTT. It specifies CASSGSLREASGNTIYF.

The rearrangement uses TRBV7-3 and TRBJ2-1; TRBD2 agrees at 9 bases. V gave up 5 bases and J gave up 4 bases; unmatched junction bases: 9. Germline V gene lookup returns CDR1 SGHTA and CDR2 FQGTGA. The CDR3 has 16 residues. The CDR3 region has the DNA TGTGCCAGCAGCCCCTATGGTAGCGGGGGTTACAATGAGCAGTTCTTC. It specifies CASSPYGSGGYNEQFF.

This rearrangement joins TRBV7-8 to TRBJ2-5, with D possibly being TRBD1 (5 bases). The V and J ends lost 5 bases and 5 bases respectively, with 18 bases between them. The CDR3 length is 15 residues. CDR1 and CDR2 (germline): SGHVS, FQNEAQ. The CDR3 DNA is TGTGCCAGCAGCGAAGGGGCCCCCTCGAGGGAGACCCAGTACTTC. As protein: CASSEGAPSRETQYF.

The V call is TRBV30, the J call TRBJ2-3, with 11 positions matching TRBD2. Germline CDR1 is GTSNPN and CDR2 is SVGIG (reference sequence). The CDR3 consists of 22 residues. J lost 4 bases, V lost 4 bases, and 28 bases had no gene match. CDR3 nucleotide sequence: TGTGCCTGGATTCGACTAGCGGGGCCAGATATCCCCGACTTCGCCTCCTCAGATACGCAGTATTTT. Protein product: CAWIRLAGPDIPDFASSDTQYF.

The CDR3 bases are TGTGCCAGCAGTTCTCCGGGACAGGAGAACACTGAAGCTTTCTTT. It encodes CASSSPGQENTEAFF. The genes are TRBV28 and TRBJ1-1, with TRBD1 matching 8 bases. This CDR3 region has 15 residues. The J segment lost 1 base and the V segment lost 4 bases, leaving 5 bases of the junction unmatched. The germline CDR1 and CDR2 sequences are MDHEN and SYDVKM.

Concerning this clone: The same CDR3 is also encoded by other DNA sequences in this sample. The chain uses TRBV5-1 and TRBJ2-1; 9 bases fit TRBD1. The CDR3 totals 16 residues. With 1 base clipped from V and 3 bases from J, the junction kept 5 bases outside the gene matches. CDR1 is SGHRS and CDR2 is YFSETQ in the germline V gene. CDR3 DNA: TGCGCCAGCAGCTTGAGGGAGGGACAGGGCTACAATGAGCAGTTCTTC. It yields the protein CASSLREGQGYNEQFF.